These T cell receptor beta chains were read from a single sample in a study of Ad26.COV2.S vaccination and SARS-CoV-2 variants. Sequencing used immunoSEQ multiplex PCR; TCRdb keeps in-frame clones, though not all of them. The sample lists approximately 250,000 clones; roughly 89% were seen once. Specimen: peripheral blood, collected in a trial of Ad26.COV2.S vaccine versus placebo. The receptors derive from a person between 18 and 65 years old who received the Ad26.COV2.S COVID-19 vaccine or a placebo. The CDR3 runs from the conserved cysteine through the conserved F or W. A D gene is named only where the DNA matches it firmly. Size values are once, few and many counts, or a class for expanded clones, and some rows have none.

size,V,J,D,CDR3,DNA
-,TRBV5-5,TRBJ2-2,TRBD2,CASSLLAGGNTGELFF,TGTGCCAGCAGCCTATTAGCGGGGGGTAACACCGGGGAGCTGTTTTTT
few,TRBV2,TRBJ1-5,-,CASSEEGLSNQPQHF,TGTGCCAGCAGTGAAGAAGGCCTCAGCAATCAGCCCCAGCATTTT
-,TRBV10-3,TRBJ1-6,TRBD1,CAISGTGAERRGPLHF,TGTGCCATCAGTGGGACAGGGGCTGAACGGAGAGGGCCCCTCCACTTT
-,TRBV7-3,TRBJ2-6,-,CASSITSGANVLTF,TGTGCCAGCAGCATTACCTCTGGGGCCAACGTCCTGACTTTC
-,TRBV6-6,TRBJ1-3,TRBD1,CASSPLPSQGALGNTIYF,TGTGCCAGCAGTCCCCTCCCCTCACAGGGGGCACTCGGAAACACCATATATTTT
once,TRBV11-2,TRBJ1-1,-,CASSLVRRLNTEAFF,TGTGCCAGCAGCTTAGTCAGGAGATTGAACACTGAAGCTTTCTTT
-,TRBV7-3,TRBJ2-3,-,CASSLGIGKADTQYF,TGTGCCAGCAGCTTAGGGATTGGGAAAGCAGATACGCAGTATTTT
once,TRBV15,TRBJ1-4,-,CATRPEGAWEKLFF,TGTGCCACCAGACCAGAAGGGGCCTGGGAAAAACTGTTTTTT
-,TRBV10-3,TRBJ2-2,-,CASGAGQVNTGELFF,TGTGCCTCGGGGGCCGGACAGGTTAACACCGGGGAGCTGTTTTTT
-,TRBV4-1,TRBJ2-1,TRBD2,CASSQGSGVYNEQFF,TGCGCCAGCAGCCAAGGGAGCGGGGTCTACAATGAGCAGTTCTTC
-,TRBV6-5,TRBJ1-2,TRBD1,CAGHRTGPSDGYTF,TGTGCCGGACACCGGACAGGACCTTCCGATGGCTACACCTTC
-,TRBV10-3,TRBJ2-5,-,CAVSLGLGYQETQYF,TGTGCCGTCAGTTTGGGATTGGGGTACCAAGAGACCCAGTACTTC
-,TRBV10-3,TRBJ1-5,TRBD1,CAAGGTGNQPQHF,TGTGCCGCAGGCGGGACAGGGAATCAGCCCCAGCATTTT
-,TRBV18,TRBJ1-5,-,CASSPASSNQPQHF,TGTGCCAGCTCACCAGCGAGTAGCAATCAGCCCCAGCATTTT
-,TRBV9,TRBJ2-5,-,CASSVGRVQETQYF,TGTGCCAGCAGCGTAGGTCGGGTTCAAGAGACCCAGTACTTC
-,TRBV4-2,TRBJ2-6,-,CASSQDRNRDGTSGANVLTF,TGTGCCAGCAGCCAAGATCGAAACAGGGATGGGACCTCTGGGGCCAACGTCCTGACTTTC
-,TRBV9,TRBJ1-3,-,CASGRLSSGNTIYF,TGTGCCAGTGGCCGACTGTCCTCTGGAAACACCATATATTTT
once,TRBV6-2/TRBV6-3,TRBJ1-5,-,CASSDLVRARQPQHF,TGTGCCAGCAGTGACCTAGTCAGGGCGAGACAGCCCCAGCATTTT
-,TRBV2,TRBJ1-1,-,CASRAAGAFF,TGTGCCAGCAGAGCCGCAGGGGCTTTCTTT
-,TRBV29-1,TRBJ1-6,TRBD1,CSVAGQGDNSPLHF,TGCAGCGTGGCCGGACAGGGGGATAATTCACCCCTCCACTTT